What follows are 28 T cell receptor beta chains derived from one specimen sequenced in a study of cytomegalovirus exposure and HLA in healthy donors. Use of 60 Vbeta and 13 Jbeta primers characterized the PCR. Repertoires were generated with immunoSEQ multiplex PCR, while TCRdb's copy carries only in-frame clones and drops some. The sample consists of under 150,000 clones, about 78% of them appearing once. The sequencing sample was made of PBMCs. These receptors all stem from a man younger than 35 in good health and CMV-seronegative.

This chain connects TRBV5-1 to TRBJ2-2, with 8 bases lining up with TRBD2. The CDR3 contains 16 residues. Unmatched junction bases numbered 6, after V lost 0 bases and J lost 5 bases. CDR1 SGHRS and CDR2 YFSETQ come from the germline V gene. CDR3 in amino acids: CASSLVSGSATGELFF. Written as DNA, the CDR3 is TGCGCCAGCAGCTTGGTGAGCGGGAGTGCTACCGGGGAGCTGTTTTTT.

The rearrangement uses TRBV10-3 and TRBJ2-7; D perhaps matches TRBD1 (5 bases). This CDR3 comprises 13 residues. V was cut by 4 bases and J by 1 base, with 8 bases left in between. From germline, CDR1 is ENHRY and CDR2 SYGVKD. The CDR3 here is CAISAAGSYEQYF. CDR3 coding DNA: TGTGCCATCAGTGCGGCAGGGTCCTACGAGCAGTACTTC.

The rearrangement joins TRBV9 to TRBJ1-2; D may be TRBD1 (6 bases). Trimming stripped 5 bases from V and 5 bases from J, with 13 bases between. The CDR3 contains 13 residues. The germline V gene encodes CDR1 SGDLS and CDR2 YYNGEE. The CDR3 DNA sequence: TGTGCCAGCAGTGACGGACAGCGGTATGGCTACACCTTC. It yields the protein CASSDGQRYGYTF. Using reference TRBV9 and TRBJ1-2 for the parts outside the CDR3, the full variable domain is DSGVTQTPKHLITATGQRVTLRCSPRSGDLSVYWYQQSLDQGLQFLIQYYNGEERAKGNILERFSAQQFPDLHSELNLSSLELGDSALYFCASSDGQRYGYTFGSGTRLTVV.

The CDR3: CASRQGVRGGPQHF. For the CDR3, the DNA is TGTGCCAGTAGGCAAGGGGTGCGGGGCGGGCCCCAGCATTTT. The rearrangement links TRBV19 to TRBJ1-5, with D perhaps matching TRBD1 (5 bases). CDR3 length equals 14 residues. Trimming removed 6 bases at V and 9 bases at J, with 18 bases between. Germline V gene data show CDR1 as LNHDA and CDR2 as SQIVND (reference sequence).

The rearrangement joins TRBV25-1 to TRBJ1-1; D gene uncertain. Trimming removed 4 bases from V and 2 bases from J, with 8 bases in between. CDR1 is MGHDK and CDR2 is SYGVNS in the germline V gene. The CDR3 runs 13 residues. The CDR3 sequence: CASSANRNTEAFF. The CDR3 coding sequence is TGTGCCAGCAGTGCTAACCGAAACACTGAAGCTTTCTTT.

Only a few counts were recorded for this clone. The chain links TRBV6-5 to TRBJ2-3, with D possibly being TRBD2 (7 bases). V lost 7 bases and J 5 bases, leaving 19 bases between the germline ends. This CDR3 spans 15 amino acids. The germline V gene encodes CDR1 MNHEY and CDR2 SVGAGI. CDR3: CASTPGGLGVDTQYF. The CDR3 bases are TGTGCCAGCACCCCCGGGGGGCTAGGGGTAGATACGCAGTATTTT.

The J gene is TRBJ2-1, the V gene TRBV6-6; 14 nucleotides match TRBD2. V was pared by 4 bases and J by 10 bases, with 6 bases of the junction left unmatched. The CDR3 is 15 residues long. The germline gives CDR1 MNHNY, CDR2 SVGAGI (reference sequence). CDR3 coding DNA: TGTGCCAGCAGTTTGGGACTAGCGGGGGCCAGGGAGCAGTTCTTC. It is translated as CASSLGLAGAREQFF.

The genes are TRBV7-9 and TRBJ1-4; 8 bases map to TRBD1. The ends lost 2 bases at V and 0 bases at J; junction bases unmatched: 5. This CDR3 is 17 amino acids long. Germline V gene data show CDR1 as SEHNR and CDR2 as FQNEAQ (reference sequence). CDR3 sequence: CASSLQGALATNEKLFF. For the CDR3, the DNA is TGTGCCAGCAGCTTACAGGGGGCTCTTGCAACTAATGAAAAACTGTTTTTT.

The rearrangement links TRBV19 to TRBJ2-5; 7 bases align to TRBD2. The V and J ends lost 11 bases and 4 bases, in that order; junction bases with no gene match: 4. The CDR3 contains 11 residues. Germline V gene sequence: CDR1 LNHDA, CDR2 SQIVND (reference sequence). Written as DNA, the CDR3 is TGTGCCGTGTCGGGGGGAGAGACCCAGTACTTC. Translating gives CAVSGGETQYF.

V usage is TRBV7-3 and J usage is TRBJ2-7, with 11 bases matching TRBD1. There are 15 residues in the CDR3. Trimming cost V 1 base and J 4 bases; bases outside gene matches: 3. Per the germline V gene, CDR1 is SGHTA and CDR2 is FQGTGA. In DNA form, the CDR3 reads TGTGCCAGCAGCTTAAGCGGGACAGGGGGTTACGAGCAGTACTTC. Protein: CASSLSGTGGYEQYF.

The V gene is TRBV27, the J gene TRBJ2-7; TRBD2 matches 7 bases. This CDR3 is 16 amino acids long. Unmatched junction bases numbered 10, after V lost 3 bases and J lost 2 bases. Germline V gene data show CDR1 as MNHEY and CDR2 as SMNVEV (reference sequence). The chain's CDR3 is CASSFLPSGGPYEQYV. In DNA form, the CDR3 reads TGTGCCAGCAGTTTTTTGCCTAGCGGTGGACCCTACGAGCAGTACGTC.

In its sample, this clone was seen a few times. The V and J genes are TRBV5-4 and TRBJ2-5; perhaps TRBD2 as D (7 bases). The CDR3 spans 16 residues. V was cut by 4 bases and J by 5 bases, with 21 bases left in between. Germline V gene sequence: CDR1 SGHNT, CDR2 YYREEE (reference sequence). This CDR3 reads CASSNPAGGAPETQYF. The CDR3 DNA sequence: TGTGCCAGCAGCAACCCAGCTGGGGGGGCCCCGGAGACCCAGTACTTC.

The chain links TRBV19 to TRBJ1-4; TRBD1 might be the D (6 bases). CDR1 LNHDA and CDR2 SQIVND come from the germline V gene (reference sequence). The CDR3 is 16 amino acids. Trimming stripped 3 bases from V and 1 base from J, with 12 bases between. In DNA form, the CDR3 reads TGTGCCAGTAGTATTTTAGGGGGTTTAACTAATGAAAAACTGTTTTTT. This sequence encodes CASSILGGLTNEKLFF.

V and J are TRBV21-1 and TRBJ1-6. TRBV21-1 represents a pseudogene. CDR3 length: 17 amino acids. The CDR3 protein is CASSKSARSSYNSPLHF. The CDR3 nucleotides read TGTGCCAGCAGCAAAAGCGCGCGGAGCTCCTATAATTCACCCCTCCACTTT.

This clone was counted between two and nine times. The chain recombines TRBV6-1 with TRBJ1-1, with 8 bases that match TRBD1. The germline gives CDR1 MNHNS, CDR2 SASEGT. With 6 bases clipped from V and 0 bases from J, the junction kept 6 bases outside the gene matches. This CDR3 is 15 amino acids long. The CDR3 loop reads CASSWTGPLNTEAFF. CDR3 in DNA: TGTGCCAGCAGCTGGACAGGGCCGTTGAACACTGAAGCTTTCTTT.

The rearrangement uses TRBV6-1 and TRBJ2-3, with D uncertain. CDR1 and CDR2 (germline): MNHNS, SASEGT. V lost 6 bases to trimming and J lost 5 bases, with 15 bases between them. The CDR3 length is 14 residues. The CDR3 sequence is CASSPSLSLDTQYF. The CDR3 DNA follows: TGTGCCAGCAGCCCAAGCCTATCCTTAGATACGCAGTATTTT.

V and J are TRBV19 and TRBJ2-2, with D tentatively TRBD2 (5 bases). Trimming removed 8 bases at V and 3 bases at J, with 13 bases between. The CDR3 has 14 residues. CDR1 and CDR2 (germline): LNHDA, SQIVND (reference sequence). In DNA, the CDR3 is TGTGCCAGTGCTAGCCGCATATACACCGGGGAGCTGTTTTTT. It specifies CASASRIYTGELFF.

The J gene is TRBJ2-7, the V gene TRBV19; the match to TRBD1 covers 9 bases. Trimming took 1 base from V and 6 from J; bases not matched to a gene: 7. The germline V gene encodes CDR1 LNHDA and CDR2 SQIVND (reference sequence). This CDR3 is 15 amino acids long. The CDR3 DNA follows: TGTGCCAGTAGTATAGCAGGGACAGGGAATCCCGAGCAGTACTTC. Its translation is CASSIAGTGNPEQYF.

J is TRBJ2-1 and V is TRBV9, with 9 bases aligning to TRBD2. This CDR3 comprises 15 residues. The V gene end was trimmed by 3 bases and the J gene end by 6 bases; junction bases not matched to a gene: 7. Per germline, CDR1 SGDLS and CDR2 YYNGEE. In nucleotides, the CDR3 is TGTGCCAGCAGCGCCGTAGCGGGGGCCCGCAATGAGCAGTTCTTC. Amino acids: CASSAVAGARNEQFF.

This chain connects TRBV2 to TRBJ1-4; D perhaps matches TRBD1 (6 bases). The germline V gene has CDR1 SNHLY and CDR2 FYNNEI. The CDR3 is 15 residues long. V dropped 5 bases and J dropped 0 bases, with 10 bases sitting between them. The CDR3 nucleotides are TGTGCCAGCAGTCTTGACAGGCCAACTAATGAAAAACTGTTTTTT. Its protein is CASSLDRPTNEKLFF.

The CDR3 sequence: CASSPGELLEGYNEQFF. CDR3 DNA: TGTGCCAGCAGCCCCGGCGAACTACTAGAAGGCTACAATGAGCAGTTCTTC. The chain couples TRBV7-9 to TRBJ2-1; maybe TRBD2 (5 bases). This CDR3 comprises 17 residues. Germline CDR1 is SEHNR and CDR2 is FQNEAQ (reference sequence). V dropped 5 bases and J dropped 3 bases, with 20 bases sitting between them.

This clone was seen a handful of times. The gene calls are TRBV7-3 and TRBJ1-1; 8 positions match TRBD1. V dropped 3 bases and J dropped 4; count of bases not matched to a gene: 1. This CDR3 has 13 amino acids. Germline assignment: CDR1 SGHTA and CDR2 FQGTGA. DNA of the CDR3: TGTGCCAGCAGCTTCACAGGGGGCACTGAAGCTTTCTTT. This sequence encodes CASSFTGGTEAFF.

The CDR3 loop is CASSPLGGLYEQYF. In nucleotides, the CDR3 is TGTGCCAGCAGCCCATTAGGAGGACTCTACGAGCAGTACTTC. The chain is built from TRBV14 and TRBJ2-7; TRBD2 is a possible D gene (5 bases). V lost 4 bases and J lost 3, with 13 bases in between. The germline CDR1 and CDR2 sequences are SGHDN and FVKESK. The CDR3 extends over 14 amino acids.

The chain is built from TRBV19 and TRBJ2-3; no clear D gene. The CDR3 extends over 15 amino acids. Germline V gene data show CDR1 as LNHDA and CDR2 as SQIVND (reference sequence). Trimming stripped 7 bases from V and 5 bases from J, with 19 bases between. The chain's CDR3 is CASIPSSHAGDTQYF. The CDR3 bases are TGTGCCAGTATTCCCTCATCTCACGCCGGAGATACGCAGTATTTT.

This clone was seen once. CDR3 bases: TGTGCTAGTGGTTTGGCCCCGGCCTCGGGAGAGACCCAGTACTTC. Protein: CASGLAPASGETQYF. The chain couples TRBV12-5 to TRBJ2-5; D uncertain. From germline, CDR1 is LGHNT and CDR2 FRNRAP. V was shortened by 1 base and J by 4 bases, with 13 bases between the two germline ends. This CDR3 comprises 15 residues.

DNA of the CDR3: TGCGCCAGCAGGCTAGACAGGAACACTGAAGCTTTCTTT. It yields the protein CASRLDRNTEAFF. The chain recombines TRBV10-1 with TRBJ1-1, with D possibly being TRBD1 (5 bases). The CDR3 covers 13 residues. The V gene lost 6 bases and the J gene lost 1 base, with 9 bases spanning the gap. Looked up from germline, CDR1 is WNHNN and CDR2 is SYGVQD (reference sequence).

The J gene is TRBJ1-1, the V gene TRBV5-1; TRBD1 agrees at 8 bases. Losses at the gene ends were 4 bases for V and 4 bases for J; bases not matched to a gene: 12. The germline CDR1 and CDR2 sequences are SGHRS and YFSETQ. The CDR3 covers 16 residues. CDR3 region: CASSQWTGRGSTEAFF. CDR3 nucleotides: TGCGCCAGCAGCCAGTGGACAGGGCGGGGAAGCACTGAAGCTTTCTTT.

The J gene is TRBJ2-7, the V gene TRBV28; 7 bases map to TRBD2. V gave up 8 bases and J gave up 2 bases; unmatched junction bases: 9. The CDR3 length is 14 residues. Germline V CDR1 and CDR2: MDHEN, SYDVKM. For the CDR3, the DNA is TGTGCCAGCCGTGGAGGGAGGGCTCCCTACGAGCAGTACTTC. This translates into CASRGGRAPYEQYF. Based on the CDR3 plus reference TRBV28 and TRBJ2-7, the full variable domain is DVKVTQSSRYLVKRTGEKVFLECVQDMDHENMFWYRQDPGLGLRLIYFSYDVKMKEKGDIPEGYSVSREKKERFSLILESASTNQTSMYLCASRGGRAPYEQYFGPGTRLTVT.